This passage covers 30 T cell receptor beta chains from one sample sequenced in a study of identical twins. TCRdb itself ran the 5' RACE reads through MiXCR, one entry per CDR3 protein. This table has roughly 1.6 million distinct CDR3 sequences, about 31% appearing once. Sequenced material: cord blood. All receptors come from a newborn girl in good health.

In nucleotides, the CDR3 is TGTGCCAGCAGTGACCGGTCTAAAGCTTTCTTT. It is translated as CASSDRSKAFF. The chain uses TRBV27 and TRBJ1-1; D remains unclear. The germline CDR1 and CDR2 sequences are MNHEY and SMNVEV (reference sequence). Deletions cut 5 bases from V and 9 bases from J, with 10 bases between. The CDR3 loop spans 11 amino acids.

A single count supports this clonotype. The chain combines TRBV5-8 with TRBJ2-4, with D perhaps being TRBD1 or TRBD2 (5 bases each). The germline V gene encodes CDR1 SGHTS and CDR2 YDEGEE. The CDR3 is made up of 18 amino acids. Trimming removed 0 bases from V and 0 bases from J, with 16 bases in between. CDR3 residues: CASSLAGRALLAKNIQYF. The CDR3 nucleotides are TGTGCCAGCAGCTTGGCGGGACGAGCTTTACTAGCCAAAAACATTCAGTACTTC.

This clonotype was counted a few times. The rearrangement links TRBV14 to TRBJ2-2, with no clear D. Germline V lookup: CDR1 SGHDN, CDR2 FVKESK. CDR3 length: 15 amino acids. V was pared by 4 bases and J by 4 bases, with 13 bases between. CDR3 in DNA: TGTGCCAGCAGCCCTCCCCAGGAGTTCACCGGGGAGCTGTTTTTT. Residues: CASSPPQEFTGELFF. The full variable domain, with the rest looked up from reference TRBV14 and TRBJ2-2, is EAGVTQFPSHSVIEKGQTVTLRCDPISGHDNLYWYRRVMGKEIKFLLHFVKESKQDESGMPNNRFLAERTGGTYSTLKVQPAELEDSGVYFCASSPPQEFTGELFFGEGSRLTVL.

In regard to this clonotype: A much larger clone differs by one base, so this may be a read error. The chain combines TRBV10-3 with TRBJ2-7; 8 nucleotides match TRBD1. TRBJ2-5 matches the DNA end more closely, so the J call is doubtful. CDR3 size: 14 residues. Germline V gene data show CDR1 as ENHRY and CDR2 as SYGVKD. CDR3 in amino acids: CAISRTGWEGTQYF. The CDR3 DNA sequence: TGTGCCATCAGTCGGACAGGGTGGGAAGGGACCCAGTACTTC.

In nucleotides, the CDR3 is TGTGCCAGCAGTGTACAGGGGCCGGGCGCTGAAGCTTTCTTT. Translated, it gives CASSVQGPGAEAFF. The gene calls are TRBV27 and TRBJ1-1; TRBD1 aligns across 7 bases. CDR3 length: 14 residues. J was trimmed by 6 bases and V by 5 bases; bases with no gene match: 9. The germline CDR1 and CDR2 sequences are MNHEY and SMNVEV (reference sequence).

The chain joins TRBV11-2 to TRBJ2-3; no clear D gene. V lost 5 bases and J 0 bases, leaving 15 bases between the germline ends. Per the germline V gene, CDR1 is SGHAT and CDR2 is FQNNGV. The CDR3 sequence is 16 residues long. CDR3 amino acids: CASSGRLIPSTDTQYF. CDR3 bases: TGTGCCAGCAGCGGTCGGTTGATCCCTAGCACAGATACGCAGTATTTT.

This clonotype has more than one count but fewer than ten. The CDR3 here is CATSDSLGGFNEQFF. For the CDR3, the DNA is TGTGCCACCAGTGATTCCCTCGGTGGGTTCAATGAGCAGTTCTTC. V gene TRBV24-1 combines with J gene TRBJ2-1; no clear D. The germline CDR1 and CDR2 sequences are KGHDR and SFDVKD. The V and J ends lost 2 bases and 6 bases respectively, with 13 bases between them. The CDR3 is made up of 15 amino acids.

The chain joins TRBV19 to TRBJ1-6; tentatively, D is TRBD1 (5 bases). With 9 bases removed from V and 0 bases from J, the gap between germline ends came to 12 bases. CDR1 is LNHDA and CDR2 is SQIVND in the germline V gene (reference sequence). The CDR3 is 15 residues long. The CDR3 protein is CASEERGSYNSPLHF. The CDR3 DNA reads as TGTGCCAGCGAGGAAAGGGGCTCCTATAATTCACCCCTCCACTTT.

To note about this clonotype: The junction departs from the called germline gene at one end, perhaps through a read error. V usage is TRBV4-1 and J usage is TRBJ2-5; D might be TRBD2 (6 bases). The CDR3 runs 15 residues. Germline loops: CDR1 MGHRA, CDR2 YSYEKL. The CDR3 bases are TGCGCCAGCATCCAATCCTCTAGCGTTGCACAGACCCAGTACTTC. Translated, it gives CASIQSSSVAQTQYF.

This chain joins TRBV20-1 and TRBJ1-5, with a tentative D call TRBD1 (5 bases). V gave up 3 bases and J gave up 0 bases, with 12 bases separating them. The germline CDR1 and CDR2 sequences are DFQATT and SNEGSKA (reference sequence). The CDR3 spans 15 residues. In DNA, the CDR3 is TGCAGTGCTAGGGGTCCCGACAGTAGCAATCAGCCCCAGCATTTT. It translates to CSARGPDSSNQPQHF.

This chain links TRBV2 with TRBJ1-6; D unclear. CDR1 and CDR2 (germline): SNHLY, FYNNEI. V was trimmed by 4 bases and J by 11 bases, leaving 12 bases between them. CDR3 length: 13 residues. The DNA of the CDR3 is TGTGCCAGCAGTGGGGGATGGAATCCACCCCTCCACTTT. Amino acid sequence: CASSGGWNPPLHF.

The rearrangement joins TRBV6-6 to TRBJ2-1; the D gene is possibly TRBD1 (5 bases). The J call is in doubt because the DNA end fits TRBJ2-7 better. Per germline, CDR1 MNHNY and CDR2 SVGAGI (reference sequence). The CDR3 totals 15 residues. The CDR3 region is CASSYNVDRNNKQYF. CDR3 bases: TGTGCCAGCAGTTACAACGTCGACAGAAACAATAAGCAGTACTTC.

Remarks on this clonotype: Germline and junction disagree at one end, which may indicate a read error. V and J are TRBV3-1 and TRBJ2-3; D gene ambiguous. Germline V gene sequence: CDR1 LGHDT, CDR2 YNNKEL (reference sequence). The CDR3 is 12 amino acids. The CDR3 DNA follows: TGTGCCAGCAGCCAAGGTGGGGATACGCATTATTTT. Protein product: CASSQGGDTHYF.

This clonotype was recorded only once. One end of the junction does not line up with germline, which may come from a read error. The rearrangement joins TRBV28 to TRBJ2-1; possible D gene TRBD1, 6 bases. The J call may be mistaken, given a closer DNA end match to TRBJ2-7. Germline V gene data show CDR1 as MDHEN and CDR2 as SYDVKM. The CDR3 covers 12 residues. In DNA, the CDR3 is TGTGTCAGCAGTTTTGGCAGGGGCGAGCAGTACTTC. Translated: CVSSFGRGEQYF.

This sequence joins TRBV20-1 and TRBJ1-1; D is undetermined. Germline V gene lookup returns CDR1 DFQATT and CDR2 SNEGSKA (reference sequence). The CDR3 totals 14 residues. V dropped 3 bases and J dropped 7 bases, with 18 bases sitting between them. Here the CDR3 DNA reads TGCAGTGCTAGCCCCGAAGGGTGGTGGAATGAAGCTTTCTTT. This translates into CSASPEGWWNEAFF.

This chain joins TRBV9 and TRBJ2-4; D call uncertain. This CDR3 contains 14 residues. Germline loops: CDR1 SGDLS, CDR2 YYNGEE. V lost 3 bases, J lost 3 bases, and 10 bases lay in between. The CDR3 nucleotides are TGTGCCAGCAGCGCGGGTTATGGCAAAAACATTCAGTACTTC. Translating it yields CASSAGYGKNIQYF.

The chain joins TRBV20-1 to TRBJ2-3; 13 bases agree with TRBD2. CDR1 and CDR2 (germline): DFQATT, SNEGSKA (reference sequence). The CDR3 loop spans 17 amino acids. After removal of 5 bases from V and 2 bases from J, the junction contained 10 bases not matched to a gene. The CDR3 DNA is TGCAGTGCTCCCCCCGGACTAGCGGGAGTAACCACAGATACGCAGTATTTT. Its translation is CSAPPGLAGVTTDTQYF.

This sequence joins TRBV12-3 or TRBV12-4 and TRBJ2-4, with D unclear. The J call may not be correct, given that the DNA end is closer to TRBJ2-5. The CDR3 totals 16 residues. As DNA, the CDR3 is TGTGCCAGCAGTTTACCCCCTATCGGAACAGTAGGGACCCAGTACTTC. Translated: CASSLPPIGTVGTQYF.

Of note for this clonotype: One junction end disagrees with the germline gene, perhaps due to a read error. The chain couples TRBV3-1 to TRBJ2-3; possibly TRBD2 for D (5 bases). Germline V gene lookup returns CDR1 LGHDT and CDR2 YNNKEL (reference sequence). The length of the CDR3 is 14 residues. CDR3: CASSQGASFDTPYF. The CDR3 DNA follows: TGTGCCAGCAGCCAAGGGGCTAGCTTCGATACGCCGTATTTT.

This clonotype appeared a few times. This chain uses TRBV14 with TRBJ2-7, with D possibly being TRBD1 (5 bases). The CDR3 covers 16 residues. The germline V and J ends were trimmed by 1 base and 0 bases, with 13 bases remaining between them. Germline CDR1 SGHDN, CDR2 FVKESK. CDR3 in amino acids: CASSQGKQVLSYEQYF. CDR3 nucleotides: TGTGCCAGCAGCCAAGGAAAACAGGTCCTCTCCTACGAGCAGTACTTC.

The chain combines TRBV10-3 with TRBJ2-4; 8 positions match TRBD1. The CDR3 extends over 13 amino acids. The V and J ends lost 8 bases and 5 bases, in that order; junction bases with no gene match: 5. Germline CDR1 is ENHRY and CDR2 is SYGVKD. The CDR3 loop is CAIGPDRENIQYF. The CDR3 DNA reads TGTGCCATCGGGCCGGACAGGGAAAACATTCAGTACTTC.

The CDR3 loop is CSARGRPGHGSPLHF. CDR3 coding DNA: TGCAGTGCTAGAGGTCGACCGGGACACGGTTCACCCCTCCACTTT. This chain connects TRBV20-1 to TRBJ1-6; D might be TRBD1 (6 bases). CDR3 length: 15 amino acids. In germline, CDR1 is DFQATT, CDR2 SNEGSKA (reference sequence). V was shortened by 1 base and J by 9 bases, with 16 bases between the two germline ends.

This clonotype has more than one count but fewer than ten. The chain is built from TRBV28 and TRBJ2-3; 7 bases fit TRBD1. Germline CDR1 reads MDHEN; CDR2 reads SYDVKM. CDR3 size: 13 residues. V trimming: 10 bases; J trimming: 2 bases; junction bases outside the gene matches: 6. The CDR3 sequence: CANMDRFTDTQYF. The CDR3 DNA is TGTGCCAACATGGACAGGTTCACAGATACGCAGTATTTT.

The chain couples TRBV28 to TRBJ2-7; a possible D gene is TRBD1 (5 bases). CDR1 is MDHEN and CDR2 is SYDVKM in the germline V gene. Trimming shortened V by 6 bases and J by 0 bases, and 12 bases separated the two germline ends. The CDR3 covers 14 residues. The CDR3 bases are TGTGCCAGCAGGGTAACAGGACCCTCCTACGAGCAGTACTTC. It yields the protein CASRVTGPSYEQYF. The whole variable domain, filled in from reference TRBV28 and TRBJ2-7, reads DVKVTQSSRYLVKRTGEKVFLECVQDMDHENMFWYRQDPGLGLRLIYFSYDVKMKEKGDIPEGYSVSREKKERFSLILESASTNQTSMYLCASRVTGPSYEQYFGPGTRLTVT.

This chain uses TRBV6-5 with TRBJ2-3; TRBD1 aligns across 7 bases. J was trimmed by 4 bases and V by 3 bases; bases with no gene match: 4. The CDR3 sequence is 14 residues long. CDR1 MNHEY and CDR2 SVGAGI come from the germline V gene. The CDR3 DNA reads as TGTGCCAGCAGTTATTACAGGGGAGCAGATACGCAGTATTTT. It translates to CASSYYRGADTQYF.

The chain recombines TRBV6-4 with TRBJ2-1; D not certain. The CDR3 is 13 residues long. Per germline, CDR1 MRHNA and CDR2 SNTAGT. V dropped 2 bases and J dropped 5 bases, with 7 bases sitting between them. CDR3 sequence reads: CASSDRQNNEQFF. DNA for the CDR3: TGTGCCAGCAGTGACAGGCAGAACAATGAGCAGTTCTTC.

This chain connects TRBV5-1 to TRBJ2-1, with TRBD2 matching over 9 bases. Trimming at V came to 1 base and at J to 8 bases, leaving 13 bases not matched to a gene. Germline V lookup: CDR1 SGHRS, CDR2 YFSETQ. This CDR3 comprises 17 residues. CDR3 amino acids: CASSLRSWLAGWDEQFF. The CDR3, as DNA: TGCGCCAGCAGCTTGAGGTCTTGGCTAGCGGGATGGGATGAGCAGTTCTTC.

The sample holds many counts of this clonotype. This chain uses TRBV5-1 with TRBJ2-3; D is unclear. The germline CDR1 and CDR2 sequences are SGHRS and YFSETQ. Between the trimmed V and J ends, which lost 4 bases and 0 bases, there was a span of 9 bases. CDR3 size: 14 residues. The chain's CDR3 is CASSAIQSTDTQYF. The CDR3 DNA reads as TGCGCCAGCAGCGCGATCCAAAGCACAGATACGCAGTATTTT.

In its sample, this clonotype was seen a few times. This rearrangement joins TRBV28 to TRBJ1-1; no clear D gene. Germline V gene lookup returns CDR1 MDHEN and CDR2 SYDVKM. V was trimmed by 6 bases and J by 1 base, leaving 9 bases between them. This CDR3 spans 13 amino acids. The CDR3 sequence: CASRRAGNTEAFF. The CDR3 DNA reads as TGTGCCAGCAGAAGGGCGGGGAACACTGAAGCTTTCTTT.

This clonotype was observed a handful of times. This chain connects TRBV20-1 to TRBJ2-7; TRBD2 aligns across 7 bases. Germline loops: CDR1 DFQATT, CDR2 SNEGSKA (reference sequence). With 1 base clipped from V and 3 bases from J, the junction kept 6 bases outside the gene matches. CDR3 size: 14 residues. DNA of the CDR3: TGCAGTGCTAGAGTGCGGGGGAGACTCTACGAGCAGTACTTC. This codes for CSARVRGRLYEQYF.